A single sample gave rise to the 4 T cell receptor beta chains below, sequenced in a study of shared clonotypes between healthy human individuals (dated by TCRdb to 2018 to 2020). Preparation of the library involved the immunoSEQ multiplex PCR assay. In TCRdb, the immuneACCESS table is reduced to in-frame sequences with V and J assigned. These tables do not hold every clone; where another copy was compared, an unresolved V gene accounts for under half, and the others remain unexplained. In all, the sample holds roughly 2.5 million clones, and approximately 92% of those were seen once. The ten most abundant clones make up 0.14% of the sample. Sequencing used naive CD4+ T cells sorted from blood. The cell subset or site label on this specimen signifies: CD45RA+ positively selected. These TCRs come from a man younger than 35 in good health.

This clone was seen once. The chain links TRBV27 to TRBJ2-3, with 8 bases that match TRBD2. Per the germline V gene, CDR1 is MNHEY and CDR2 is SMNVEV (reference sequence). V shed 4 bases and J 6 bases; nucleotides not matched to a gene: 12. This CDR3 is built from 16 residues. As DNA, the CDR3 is TGTGCCAGCAGTTCGTTCCGAGCGGGAGCACGGGATACGCAGTATTTT. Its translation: CASSSFRAGARDTQYF.

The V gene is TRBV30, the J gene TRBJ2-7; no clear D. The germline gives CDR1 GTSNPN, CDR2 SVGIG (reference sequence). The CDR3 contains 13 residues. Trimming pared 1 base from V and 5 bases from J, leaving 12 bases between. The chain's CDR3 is CAWSAMAVDEQYF. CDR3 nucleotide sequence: TGTGCCTGGAGTGCGATGGCAGTCGACGAGCAGTACTTC.

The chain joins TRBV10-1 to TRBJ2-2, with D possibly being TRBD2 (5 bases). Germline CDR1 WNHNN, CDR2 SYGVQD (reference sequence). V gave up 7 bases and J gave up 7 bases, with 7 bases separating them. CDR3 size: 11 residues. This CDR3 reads CASNGGGELFF. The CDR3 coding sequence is TGCGCCAGCAACGGAGGCGGGGAGCTGTTTTTT.

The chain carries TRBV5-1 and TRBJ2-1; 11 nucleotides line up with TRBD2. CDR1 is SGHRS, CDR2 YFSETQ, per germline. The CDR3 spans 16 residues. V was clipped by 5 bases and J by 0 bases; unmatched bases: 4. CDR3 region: CASRLAGVGSYNEQFF. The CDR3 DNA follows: TGCGCCAGCAGACTAGCGGGAGTAGGCTCCTACAATGAGCAGTTCTTC.